This T cell receptor beta chain was captured by sequencing in a study of blood T cell repertoires in COVID-19. Study-wide background: The United States, Italy and Spain supplied acute and convalescent COVID-19 samples.

CDR3 length equals 15 residues. Germline loops: CDR1 MNHEY, CDR2 SVGAGI. The V gene end was trimmed by 1 base and the J gene end by 5 bases; junction bases not matched to a gene: 4. Original handling: Estimation of nucleated cell counts relied on the amplification of reference gene primers. TCRdb keeps only in-frame clones here, not all; method: immunoSEQ multiplex PCR. For V, J and clone size, that table is used; D and trimming come from the DNA. The table has about 200,000 clones, about 78% seen once. Sample: peripheral blood. This clonotype was sampled from a woman in her seventies with acute or convalescent COVID-19. J is TRBJ2-3 and V is TRBV6-5, with 9 bases matching TRBD1. The DNA for the CDR3 is TGTGCCAGCAGTTACTTGGGACAGGGCGGAGATACGCAGTATTTT. Translated: CASSYLGQGGDTQYF.